These T cell receptor beta chains were read from a single sample in a study of identical twins. Using its own MiXCR run on the 5' RACE reads, TCRdb lists one record per CDR3 protein. The sample consists of 500,000 to 700,000 distinct CDR3 sequences, around 7.4% of them appearing once. These data also featured in a second study, about yellow fever vaccine responses in identical twins.

Sample: PBMCs. Receptors originate from a woman between 18 and 29 years old in good health. The CDR3 runs from the conserved cysteine through the conserved F or W. D genes are given only for firm matches.

cdr3_aa | cdr3_length | d_call | j_call | v_call
CASSPRGLMNTEAFF | 15 | . | TRBJ1-1 | TRBV7-9
CASSSSDRAAEETQYF | 16 | . | TRBJ2-5 | TRBV7-9
CSAREATVQETQYF | 14 | . | TRBJ2-5 | TRBV20-1
CATSDTGENIQYF | 13 | TRBD1 | TRBJ2-4 | TRBV24-1
CASSSPQGIGNEQFF | 15 | . | TRBJ2-1 | TRBV7-8
CASSSHRVRDASGNTIYF | 18 | . | TRBJ1-3 | TRBV11-2
CASSLAVAGGPQYF | 14 | TRBD2 | TRBJ2-3 | TRBV5-1
CSASGFGETQYF | 12 | . | TRBJ2-5 | TRBV20-1
CASSPAVGRTEQFF | 14 | . | TRBJ2-1 | TRBV12-3/TRBV12-4
CSAVPLADYNEQFF | 14 | TRBD2 | TRBJ2-1 | TRBV20-1
CASSLNQLGGPWYNEQFF | 18 | . | TRBJ2-1 | TRBV28
CSASFGQVANYGYTF | 15 | . | TRBJ1-2 | TRBV20-1
CASSLEREEKLFF | 13 | . | TRBJ1-4 | TRBV13
CASSLGLAGGENIQYF | 16 | TRBD2 | TRBJ2-4 | TRBV5-5
CASSPTGPQHF | 11 | . | TRBJ1-5 | TRBV28
CASSWTGGPNTGELFF | 16 | . | TRBJ2-2 | TRBV11-2
CSAKRQGQGSYEQYF | 15 | TRBD1 | TRBJ2-7 | TRBV20-1
CASSQVTGISSGNTIYF | 17 | . | TRBJ1-3 | TRBV14
CASSFSYKETQYF | 13 | . | TRBJ2-5 | TRBV11-2
CASSFSGRAGWDEQFF | 16 | TRBD2 | TRBJ2-1 | TRBV5-1
CASSLRTIQETQYF | 14 | . | TRBJ2-5 | TRBV12-3/TRBV12-4
CASSLTPGLAGYTGELFF | 18 | TRBD2 | TRBJ2-2 | TRBV12-3/TRBV12-4
CASSLDVGGIGGYTF | 15 | . | TRBJ1-2 | TRBV7-6